Each of the 25 T cell receptor beta chains below was sequenced from the same sample in a study of graft-versus-host responses after intestinal transplantation. Their antigens remain unidentified. The method was immunoSEQ multiplex PCR; TCRdb's version includes in-frame clones alone and lacks a portion of them. The table includes about 90,000 clones, about four fifths detected once. The sample in question was unstimulated CD4+ T cells sorted from spleen or lymph node cells, obtained before intestinal transplant. All receptors come from a human donor who received an intestinal transplant.

The chain links TRBV5-1 to TRBJ2-3; TRBD2 matches 9 bases. Trimming removed 2 bases from V and 0 bases from J; junction bases left unmatched: 4. Germline V gives CDR1 SGHRS, CDR2 YFSETQ. The CDR3 length is 16 residues. The CDR3 coding sequence is TGCGCCAGCAGCTTAGCGGGGGGACATAGCACAGATACGCAGTATTTT. It is translated as CASSLAGGHSTDTQYF.

This chain joins TRBV11-2 and TRBJ2-2; 8 positions match TRBD2. With V trimmed by 0 bases and J by 1 base, 10 bases remained unmatched. There are 19 residues in the CDR3. Looked up from germline, CDR1 is SGHAT and CDR2 is FQNNGV. DNA for the CDR3: TGTGCCAGCAGCTTAGATATGATGGCGAGCGGGGGGAACACCGGGGAGCTGTTTTTT. This gives the protein CASSLDMMASGGNTGELFF. Full variable domain (remainder filled in from reference TRBV11-2 and TRBJ2-2): EAGVAQSPRYKIIEKRQSVAFWCNPISGHATLYWYQQILGQGPKLLIQFQNNGVVDDSQLPKDRFSAERLKGVDSTLKIQPAKLEDSAVYLCASSLDMMASGGNTGELFFGEGSRLTVL.

This clone is a singleton in its sample. This chain connects TRBV25-1 to TRBJ2-1, with D perhaps TRBD2 (6 bases). The V gene lost 2 bases and the J gene lost 6 bases, with 14 bases spanning the gap. From germline, CDR1 is MGHDK and CDR2 SYGVNS. CDR3 length: 15 amino acids. The CDR3 DNA sequence: TGTGCCAGCAGTGAACCCCCCGGAGGGCTCAATGAGCAGTTCTTC. Translating gives CASSEPPGGLNEQFF.

The chain links TRBV5-1 to TRBJ2-5; maybe TRBD2 (5 bases). The CDR3 runs to 13 residues. V lost 4 bases to trimming and J lost 5 bases, with 12 bases between them. Germline-derived CDR1 and CDR2 are SGHRS and YFSETQ. The CDR3 reads CASSVGRVETQYF. In DNA, the CDR3 is TGCGCCAGCAGCGTAGGGAGAGTGGAGACCCAGTACTTC.

This chain links TRBV5-1 with TRBJ2-3; 7 bases line up with TRBD2. Germline V gives CDR1 SGHRS, CDR2 YFSETQ. V lost 0 bases to trimming and J lost 2 bases; unmatched junction nucleotides: 9. This CDR3 is 17 amino acids long. CDR3 sequence reads: CASSLVASGGFTDTQYF. The CDR3, as DNA: TGCGCCAGCAGCTTGGTGGCTAGCGGAGGGTTCACAGATACGCAGTATTTT.

The rearrangement links TRBV11-2 to TRBJ2-5, with 9 positions matching TRBD2. The CDR3 covers 16 residues. With V trimmed by 5 bases and J by 0 bases, 7 bases remained unmatched. Germline-derived CDR1 and CDR2 are SGHAT and FQNNGV. The CDR3 sequence is CASSTTGLANQETQYF. The CDR3 bases are TGTGCCAGCAGCACCACGGGACTAGCCAACCAAGAGACCCAGTACTTC.

This clone was detected only a few times. V is TRBV11-3 and J is TRBJ2-7; 12 bases are shared with TRBD2. After removal of 3 bases from V and 3 bases from J, the junction contained 6 bases not matched to a gene. From germline, CDR1 is SGHNT and CDR2 YENEEA. The CDR3 length is 16 residues. The CDR3 nucleotides read TGTGCCAGCAGCTTCTCCGGGACTAGCGGGCTCTACGAGCAGTACTTC. Encoded protein: CASSFSGTSGLYEQYF.

The chain has TRBV2 and TRBJ2-7, with TRBD1 as a possible D gene (5 bases). The V gene lost 11 bases and the J gene lost 2 bases, with 13 bases spanning the gap. Germline V gene lookup returns CDR1 SNHLY and CDR2 FYNNEI. The CDR3 runs to 12 residues. The CDR3 is CASAGWTYEQYF. The DNA for the CDR3 is TGTGCCTCGGCAGGGTGGACCTACGAGCAGTACTTC.

CDR3 sequence: CGALTGELFF. The CDR3 DNA follows: TGCGGGGCCCTCACCGGGGAGCTGTTTTTT. The V and J genes are TRBV20-1 and TRBJ2-2; D possibly corresponds to TRBD1 (5 bases). The CDR3 is made up of 10 amino acids. The V gene's germline CDR1 is DFQATT and CDR2 SNEGSKA (reference sequence).

The chain joins TRBV5-4 to TRBJ2-1; 10 bases align to TRBD1. The length of the CDR3 is 15 residues. Germline V gene lookup returns CDR1 SGHNT and CDR2 YYREEE (reference sequence). The V gene end was trimmed by 5 bases and the J gene end by 3 bases; junction bases not matched to a gene: 5. The CDR3 DNA reads as TGTGCCAGCAGTTCTGGACAGGGGGTCTACAATGAGCAGTTCTTC. Its protein product is CASSSGQGVYNEQFF. Full variable domain (rest looked up from reference TRBV5-4 and TRBJ2-1): ETGVTQSPTHLIKTRGQQVTLRCSSQSGHNTVSWYQQALGQGPQFIFQYYREEENGRGNFPPRFSGLQFPNYSSELNVNALELDDSALYLCASSSGQGVYNEQFFGPGTRLTVL.

V and J are TRBV6-1 and TRBJ2-1; D call uncertain. There are 13 residues in the CDR3. Trimming took 6 bases from V and 5 from J, leaving 11 bases between them. Germline loops: CDR1 MNHNS, CDR2 SASEGT. CDR3 amino acids: CASRYLEDNEQFF. The CDR3 DNA is TGTGCCAGCAGGTACCTTGAGGACAATGAGCAGTTCTTC.

V and J are TRBV4-1 and TRBJ2-1, with TRBD2 matching 8 bases. This CDR3 has 15 amino acids. Per the germline V gene, CDR1 is MGHRA and CDR2 is YSYEKL. V lost 0 bases to trimming and J lost 5 bases; unmatched junction nucleotides: 3. The CDR3 reads CASSQETSGHNEQFF. CDR3 sequence (DNA): TGCGCCAGCAGCCAAGAAACTAGCGGACACAATGAGCAGTTCTTC.

The V call is TRBV7-9, the J call TRBJ1-2; D ambiguous. Germline-derived CDR1 and CDR2 are SEHNR and FQNEAQ (reference sequence). This CDR3 is 15 amino acids long. The germline V and J ends were trimmed by 7 bases and 4 bases, with 19 bases remaining between them. The DNA of the CDR3 is TGTGCCAGCACCGCGGGTTCGAACAGCGTCTATGGCTACACCTTC. It translates to CASTAGSNSVYGYTF.

V is TRBV7-2 and J is TRBJ1-1; no clear D. Germline V lookup: CDR1 SGHTA, CDR2 FQGNSA. The CDR3 spans 13 residues. Trimming removed 5 bases from V and 1 base from J, with 8 bases in between. The CDR3 coding sequence is TGTGCCAGCAGCCCCCTAGGGAACACTGAAGCTTTCTTT. It yields the protein CASSPLGNTEAFF.

The chain links TRBV2 to TRBJ1-2, with 9 bases identical to TRBD1. The germline V gene has CDR1 SNHLY and CDR2 FYNNEI. J lost 4 bases, V lost 9 bases, and 6 bases had no gene match. This CDR3 region has 13 residues. The CDR3 region has the DNA TGTGCCAGGGAGCGACAGGGGGTCTATGGCTACACCTTC. Translation: CARERQGVYGYTF. The whole variable domain, filled in from reference TRBV2 and TRBJ1-2, reads EPEVTQTPSHQVTQMGQEVILRCVPISNHLYFYWYRQILGQKVEFLVSFYNNEISEKSEIFDDQFSVERPDGSNFTLKIRSTKLEDSAMYFCARERQGVYGYTFGSGTRLTVV.

The chain combines TRBV5-4 with TRBJ2-7, with TRBD2 matching 8 bases. Per the germline V gene, CDR1 is SGHNT and CDR2 is YYREEE (reference sequence). The CDR3 covers 14 residues. Trimming took 10 bases from V and 0 from J; bases not matched to a gene: 9. The CDR3 coding sequence is TGTGCCTCTAAACCTGCGGGAGGCTCCTACGAGCAGTACTTC. It translates to CASKPAGGSYEQYF.

This clone was counted only a few times. The junction does not match germline at one end; this may be a read error. The V gene is TRBV7-9, the J gene TRBJ2-7, with D tentatively TRBD2 (6 bases). The germline V gene has CDR1 SEHNR and CDR2 FQNEAQ (reference sequence). This CDR3 is 8 amino acids long. Here the CDR3 reads CLRRVGYF. The CDR3 DNA reads as TGCCTGAGGAGGGTGGGGTACTTC.

V gene TRBV11-2 combines with J gene TRBJ2-1; D call uncertain. CDR3 length: 11 amino acids. The V end was cut by 5 bases, the J end by 8 bases, with 7 bases between. Germline-derived CDR1 and CDR2 are SGHAT and FQNNGV. In DNA, the CDR3 is TGTGCCAGCAGCGGCGGCTATGAGCAGTTCTTC. Its protein product is CASSGGYEQFF.

The chain is built from TRBV5-1 and TRBJ1-2; tentatively, D is TRBD1 (6 bases). The CDR3 runs to 15 residues. Trimming took off 5 bases at V and 1 base at J, with 15 bases between the two ends. Germline V gives CDR1 SGHRS, CDR2 YFSETQ. The CDR3 protein is CASRLGQQNNYGYTF. In DNA, the CDR3 is TGCGCCAGCAGACTTGGACAGCAAAATAACTATGGCTACACCTTC.

This chain links TRBV7-6 with TRBJ2-1; TRBD1 aligns across 10 bases. The CDR3 totals 16 residues. V lost 11 bases to trimming and J lost 7 bases; unmatched junction nucleotides: 17. CDR1 SGHVS and CDR2 FNYEAQ come from the germline V gene. CDR3 DNA: TGTGCCGTCCACCCCCCCCGGGACAGGGGACCTAATGAGCAGTTCTTC. Protein product: CAVHPPRDRGPNEQFF.

This sequence joins TRBV30 and TRBJ1-6; no definite D call. The CDR3 runs to 12 residues. The V gene's germline CDR1 is GTSNPN and CDR2 SVGIG (reference sequence). DNA for the CDR3: TGTGCGGTGGGCCGGTCGGATTCACCCCTCCACTTT. Translating gives CAVGRSDSPLHF.

The chain has TRBV1 and TRBJ2-3; TRBD1, the table's D call, was not compared with the DNA. TRBV1 is a known pseudogene. This CDR3 contains 17 residues. For the CDR3, the DNA is TGCACCAGCAGCCAAGACCCCGACAGGGGGAAGACAGATACGCAGTATTTT. Translating it yields CTSSQDPDRGKTDTQYF.

The V and J genes are TRBV5-1 and TRBJ2-3, with TRBD2 identical over 8 bases. The CDR3 has 17 residues. J gave up 2 bases and V 5 bases, and 13 bases lay outside the gene matches. Germline values: CDR1 SGHRS, CDR2 YFSETQ. Written as DNA, the CDR3 is TGCGCCAGCAGTTCAATGAGCGGGGGAGCCCTCACAGATACGCAGTATTTT. Its translation is CASSSMSGGALTDTQYF. Full variable domain (remainder filled in from reference TRBV5-1 and TRBJ2-3): KAGVTQTPRYLIKTRGQQVTLSCSPISGHRSVSWYQQTPGQGLQFLFEYFSETQRNKGNFPGRFSGRQFSNSRSEMNVSTLELGDSALYLCASSSMSGGALTDTQYFGPGTRLTVL.

The chain couples TRBV2 to TRBJ1-1, with 7 positions matching TRBD1. Germline CDR1 SNHLY, CDR2 FYNNEI. Trimming at V came to 7 bases and at J to 5 bases, leaving 7 bases not matched to a gene. This CDR3 is built from 13 residues. This CDR3 reads CASNRQGRTEAFF. Written as DNA, the CDR3 is TGTGCCAGCAATAGACAGGGCAGGACTGAAGCTTTCTTT.

This chain connects TRBV6-5 to TRBJ1-6; 7 bases are shared with TRBD1. CDR1 and CDR2 (germline): MNHEY, SVGAGI. The V gene end was trimmed by 5 bases and the J gene end by 7 bases; junction bases not matched to a gene: 5. CDR3 length: 14 residues. This chain's CDR3 is CASSRDRANSPLHF. CDR3 bases: TGTGCCAGCAGTCGAGACAGGGCGAATTCACCCCTCCACTTT.